This is a list of T cell receptor beta chains from one sample in a study of cytomegalovirus exposure and HLA in healthy donors. Sequenced by immunoSEQ multiplex PCR; TCRdb stores in-frame clones only, minus some. The sample holds about 160,000 clones, 75% to 90% seen once. Sequenced: PBMCs. These receptors originate from a woman aged 18 to 35 in good health and CMV-seronegative. Each CDR3 is given with its conserved first and last residue. Each record gives: clone size, J gene, V gene, D gene, CDR3 DNA, CDR3 protein. The D gene is left open where the match is weak. Expanded clones get a size class; other rows say once, few or many, or leave the size out.

clone_size: -; j_call: TRBJ1-4; v_call: TRBV5-1; d_call: TRBD1; cdr3_nt: TGCGCCAGCAGCTTGGTGTACAGGGGGCGAACTAATGAAAAACTGTTTTTT; cdr3_aa: CASSLVYRGRTNEKLFF
clone_size: -; j_call: TRBJ2-3; v_call: TRBV5-1; d_call: -; cdr3_nt: TGCGCCAGCAGTAACAGCCCCACTAGCACAGATACGCAGTATTTT; cdr3_aa: CASSNSPTSTDTQYF
clone_size: -; j_call: TRBJ1-3; v_call: TRBV6-5; d_call: TRBD1; cdr3_nt: TGTGCCAGCAGTCGACAGGGGGTAGGAAACACCATATATTTT; cdr3_aa: CASSRQGVGNTIYF
clone_size: -; j_call: TRBJ1-5; v_call: TRBV27; d_call: -; cdr3_nt: TGTGCCAGCAGTTTGCAGGGGAATCAGCCCCAGCATTTT; cdr3_aa: CASSLQGNQPQHF
clone_size: once; j_call: TRBJ2-7; v_call: TRBV28; d_call: -; cdr3_nt: TGTGCCAGCAGTCTGACCCAGAGGGAGCAGTACTTC; cdr3_aa: CASSLTQREQYF
clone_size: -; j_call: TRBJ1-2; v_call: TRBV7-9; d_call: TRBD1; cdr3_nt: TGTGCCAGCAGCTTGACAGGGGGCCACTATGGCTACACCTTC; cdr3_aa: CASSLTGGHYGYTF
clone_size: -; j_call: TRBJ1-1; v_call: TRBV29-1; d_call: -; cdr3_nt: TGCAGCGTTCTGTCGCGACAGGCAAGGAGAGCTTTCTTT; cdr3_aa: CSVLSRQARRAFF
clone_size: -; j_call: TRBJ1-1; v_call: TRBV28; d_call: -; cdr3_nt: TGTGCCAGCAGTTTACCCGCACAAACTGAAGCTTTCTTT; cdr3_aa: CASSLPAQTEAFF
clone_size: -; j_call: TRBJ1-2; v_call: TRBV6-4; d_call: TRBD1; cdr3_nt: TGTGCCAGCAGTACCATACAGGGGGCCTTTAACTATGGCTACACCTTC; cdr3_aa: CASSTIQGAFNYGYTF
clone_size: -; j_call: TRBJ1-1; v_call: TRBV4-2; d_call: -; cdr3_nt: TGTGCCAGCAGCCAAGCCAGGGTTCTGAACACTGAAGCTTTCTTT; cdr3_aa: CASSQARVLNTEAFF
clone_size: -; j_call: TRBJ1-2; v_call: TRBV28; d_call: TRBD1; cdr3_nt: TGTGCCAGCAGTCCCGGACAGGGGCTGGGCTACACCTTC; cdr3_aa: CASSPGQGLGYTF
clone_size: -; j_call: TRBJ2-1; v_call: TRBV7-2; d_call: -; cdr3_nt: TGTGCCAGCAGCGTAAGTCTGGGAGGGACAAATGAGCAGTTCTTC; cdr3_aa: CASSVSLGGTNEQFF
clone_size: -; j_call: TRBJ2-7; v_call: TRBV18; d_call: -; cdr3_nt: TGTGCCAGCTCACCACCCGGGAGTAACGAGCAGTACTTC; cdr3_aa: CASSPPGSNEQYF
clone_size: -; j_call: TRBJ2-3; v_call: TRBV5-1; d_call: -; cdr3_nt: TGCGCCAGCAGCATATCCCGGGACTCCCCCACAGATACGCAGTATTTT; cdr3_aa: CASSISRDSPTDTQYF
clone_size: -; j_call: TRBJ1-4; v_call: TRBV14; d_call: -; cdr3_nt: TGTGCCAGCAGCCAAGAACAGGGAACTAATGAAAAACTGTTTTTT; cdr3_aa: CASSQEQGTNEKLFF
clone_size: -; j_call: TRBJ1-5; v_call: TRBV19; d_call: -; cdr3_nt: TGTGCCAGTAGTATCAAGCAAGTTATTTATAGCAATCAGCCCCAGCATTTT; cdr3_aa: CASSIKQVIYSNQPQHF
clone_size: -; j_call: TRBJ2-7; v_call: TRBV27; d_call: -; cdr3_nt: TGTGCCAGCAGTTCGGGAGTCCCCCCCTACGAGCAGTACTTC; cdr3_aa: CASSSGVPPYEQYF
clone_size: once; j_call: TRBJ2-5; v_call: TRBV11-2; d_call: TRBD2; cdr3_nt: TGTGCCAGCAGCTTATTTGACGGGAGGGAAGAGACCCAGTACTTC; cdr3_aa: CASSLFDGREETQYF
clone_size: -; j_call: TRBJ2-1; v_call: TRBV9; d_call: TRBD2; cdr3_nt: TGTGCCAGCAGCGTAGGTGGTAGCGGGAAGGGCAATGAGCAGTTCTTC; cdr3_aa: CASSVGGSGKGNEQFF
clone_size: -; j_call: TRBJ2-2; v_call: TRBV5-1; d_call: TRBD1; cdr3_nt: TGCGCCAGCAGCTCTAGGGACAGGGGGCGTCCCGGGGAGCTGTTTTTT; cdr3_aa: CASSSRDRGRPGELFF
clone_size: -; j_call: TRBJ2-5; v_call: TRBV4-1; d_call: -; cdr3_nt: TGCGCCAGCAGCCAAGGTGGGCTAGCACAAGAGACCCAGTACTTC; cdr3_aa: CASSQGGLAQETQYF
clone_size: once; j_call: TRBJ2-7; v_call: TRBV7-6; d_call: -; cdr3_nt: TGTGCCAGCAGCCGAGACGGGGATTTCGGCGAGCAGTACTTC; cdr3_aa: CASSRDGDFGEQYF
clone_size: -; j_call: TRBJ2-1; v_call: TRBV27; d_call: TRBD1; cdr3_nt: TGTGCCAGCAGTTGGACAGGGAGCTACAATGAGCAGTTCTTC; cdr3_aa: CASSWTGSYNEQFF
clone_size: -; j_call: TRBJ2-1; v_call: TRBV21-1; d_call: -; cdr3_nt: TGTGCCAGCAGCTCCCGCGGGCTAGCGGGAGGCGAAGACAATGAGCAGTTCTTC; cdr3_aa: CASSSRGLAGGEDNEQFF
clone_size: -; j_call: TRBJ2-7; v_call: TRBV7-9; d_call: -; cdr3_nt: TGTGCCAGCCGGTTCGGGGACGAGCAGTACTTC; cdr3_aa: CASRFGDEQYF
clone_size: few; j_call: TRBJ1-5; v_call: TRBV7-9; d_call: TRBD1; cdr3_nt: TGTGCCAGCAGCCAGGGACAGACTTTCAATCAGCCCCAGCATTTT; cdr3_aa: CASSQGQTFNQPQHF
clone_size: -; j_call: TRBJ1-1; v_call: TRBV29-1; d_call: TRBD1; cdr3_nt: TGCAGCGTTCTTGGGACAGGGGGCACTGAAGCTTTCTTT; cdr3_aa: CSVLGTGGTEAFF
clone_size: -; j_call: TRBJ2-7; v_call: TRBV5-4; d_call: -; cdr3_nt: TGTGCCAGCAGTTCCGCCGATCGGACAGACTACGAGCAGTACTTC; cdr3_aa: CASSSADRTDYEQYF
clone_size: -; j_call: TRBJ2-1; v_call: TRBV7-3; d_call: -; cdr3_nt: TGTGCCAGCAGCTTGGGGCCCCTAGATGAGCAGTTCTTC; cdr3_aa: CASSLGPLDEQFF
clone_size: -; j_call: TRBJ2-2; v_call: TRBV4-2; d_call: TRBD2; cdr3_nt: TGTGCCAGCAGCCAAGAACGAGGTGCGGCTAGCGGGAGATCCGGGGAGCTGTTTTTT; cdr3_aa: CASSQERGAASGRSGELFF
clone_size: -; j_call: TRBJ2-7; v_call: TRBV21-1; d_call: -; cdr3_nt: -; cdr3_aa: CASRYDCIYEQYF
clone_size: -; j_call: TRBJ1-5; v_call: TRBV28; d_call: -; cdr3_nt: TGTGCCAGCACTATCGGAGGGCGAGGTCAGCCCCAGCATTTT; cdr3_aa: CASTIGGRGQPQHF